This TCR beta chain derives from a study of T cell responses to AZD1222 COVID-19 vaccine (dated by TCRdb to 2020 to 2023). Notes on the research overall: AZD1222 recipients with second doses at about 4 weeks or about 12 weeks were pooled, because spike-specific TCR depth and breadth did not differ between schedules. Trial participants were enrolled into age subgroups of 18-55, 56-69 and 70-plus years, which contained 148, 28 and 57 TCR-sequenced participants, respectively. A total of more than 230 trial participants underwent TCR sequencing, of whom 200 to 220 had received two doses of AZD1222 and about 25 had received two doses of the MenACWY control vaccine. Study-wide findings and limitations: Because no samples from the day 14 peak response were available, repertoires could be characterized only after the peak T cell response. Conclusions about previously exposed vaccinees were limited because only six or seven AZD1222 recipients were SARS-CoV-2 seropositive at baseline. Epitopes outside the regions mutated in the B.1.351 and B.1.1.7 variants were reportedly recognized by nearly half of the unique spike-specific TCRs. Most participants were white British and females outnumbered males, and the authors suggested that clonal diversity may have been underestimated. Spike-specific TCR breadth and depth rose significantly after two AZD1222 doses compared with day 0 and with MenACWY recipients. CD4 TCRs associated with the vaccine covered the entire spike protein, and the dominant responses were in regions 160-218 and 743-854. The 56-69-year group was small, and its depth increase did not reach significance, likely because of low power.

The time point label, as the study defines it: baseline before first vaccination. Vaccinee samples came from UK trials COV001 and COV002, including a single-blind randomized controlled phase 2/3 trial of AZD1222 (ChAdOx1 nCoV-19) in healthy adults. For TCRbeta chain sequencing, PBMC samples from trial participants were taken at day 0 and at day 28 after the second dose. CDR1 and CDR2 (KGHDR, SFDVKD) derive from the germline V gene. V lost 3 bases and J lost 10 bases; the stretch between them is 21 bases long. The CDR3, cysteine through phenylalanine, is 16 amino acids long. Of the read, only the CDR3 DNA is kept; its 48 bases are in frame from base 1. The CDR3 regions of human TCRbeta chains were analyzed by immunosequencing. In the source study's methods: Repertoire TCRs were matched against a reference library of SARS-CoV-2-specific TCRs generated with the MIRA antigen-specificity platform. Breadth meant the fraction of unique TCRs that were SARS-CoV-2-associated, whereas depth meant the fraction of total T cells that were SARS-CoV-2-associated. Using the MIRA data, each spike-specific TCR was assigned both to the spike region to which the TCR was reactive and to a CD4 or CD8 class. Log10-transformed breadth and depth values were compared by one-way ANOVA with Sidak's multiple comparisons tests. Held by TCRdb, this immuneACCESS table contains in-frame sequences only and omits some clones. Under half of the omission traces to an unresolved V gene where checked; the cause of the rest is unknown. D and trimming come from the DNA, and the V and J calls and clone size come from that table. Recorded for this sample are roughly 67,000 clones; 88% of them occurred a single time. Less than 9.5% of the sample is held by the ten biggest clonotypes.

This clone was seen more than once but under ten times. Its antigen remains undetermined. The sample holds no much larger clone one base away, and base qualities are not on file. The specimen comprised peripheral blood, sampled on day 0 of AZD1222 vaccination. The receptor was isolated from an adult in good health. The chain was built from TRBV24-1 and TRBJ2-1; the D call is possibly TRBD1 or TRBD2, each sharing 5 bases. In nucleotides, the sequence is TGTGCCACCAGTGATGGAACCCGGGACCTTACGGGGGAGCAGTTCTTC. Translation gives CATSDGTRDLTGEQFF.